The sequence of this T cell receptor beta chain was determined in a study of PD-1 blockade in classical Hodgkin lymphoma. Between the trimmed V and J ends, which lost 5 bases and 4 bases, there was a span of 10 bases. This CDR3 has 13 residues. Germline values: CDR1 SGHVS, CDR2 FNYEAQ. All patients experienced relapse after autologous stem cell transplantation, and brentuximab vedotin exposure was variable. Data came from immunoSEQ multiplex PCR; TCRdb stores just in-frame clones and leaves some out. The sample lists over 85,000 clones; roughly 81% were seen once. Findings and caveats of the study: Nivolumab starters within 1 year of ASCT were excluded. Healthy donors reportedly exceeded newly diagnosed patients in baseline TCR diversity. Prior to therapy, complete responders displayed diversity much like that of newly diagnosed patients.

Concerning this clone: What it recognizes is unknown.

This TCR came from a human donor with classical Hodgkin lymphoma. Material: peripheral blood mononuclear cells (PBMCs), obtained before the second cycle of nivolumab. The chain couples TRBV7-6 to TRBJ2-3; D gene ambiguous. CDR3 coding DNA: TGTGCCAGCAGCGGCAGCCAGGCAGATACGCAGTATTTT. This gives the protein CASSGSQADTQYF.